These 4 T cell receptor beta chains share one sample of origin, sequenced in a study of technical replicates of blood from a handful of donors. This table comes from immunoSEQ multiplex PCR, and its TCRdb copy is limited to in-frame clones, with some not included. The sample holds about 70,000 clones, about 94% seen once. Sequenced material: T cells isolated from PBMCs. The source is a human donor in good health.

The chain has TRBV28 and TRBJ1-5; TRBD1 is a possible D gene (6 bases). The germline CDR1 and CDR2 sequences are MDHEN and SYDVKM. V was shortened by 6 bases and J by 7 bases, with 13 bases between the two germline ends. The CDR3 runs to 13 residues. Here the CDR3 reads CASRETGQQPQHF. Here the CDR3 DNA reads TGTGCCAGCAGGGAAACCGGACAGCAGCCCCAGCATTTT.

The chain uses TRBV11-2 and TRBJ2-7; 10 bases are a match to TRBD1. The CDR3 runs 12 residues. With V trimmed by 11 bases and J by 3 bases, 4 bases remained unmatched. Looked up from germline, CDR1 is SGHAT and CDR2 is FQNNGV. The CDR3 DNA reads TGTGCCGCCAGGGACAGGGGCTACGAGCAGTACTTC. This encodes CAARDRGYEQYF.

V is TRBV19 and J is TRBJ2-5; 8 bases are a match to TRBD1. V trimming: 6 bases; J trimming: 4 bases; junction bases outside the gene matches: 10. CDR1 is LNHDA and CDR2 is SQIVND in the germline V gene (reference sequence). The CDR3 spans 15 residues. The CDR3 region is CASSPGTGPSETQYF. CDR3 nucleotides: TGTGCCAGTAGCCCTGGGACAGGTCCCTCAGAGACCCAGTACTTC.

The chain employs TRBV9 and TRBJ2-3; TRBD1 is a possible D gene (5 bases). The V and J ends lost 0 bases and 3 bases respectively, with 11 bases between them. The CDR3 runs 15 residues. Germline CDR1 SGDLS, CDR2 YYNGEE. Written as DNA, the CDR3 is TGTGCCAGCAGCGTAGAGGGGATCCGTACAGATACGCAGTATTTT. It codes for CASSVEGIRTDTQYF.